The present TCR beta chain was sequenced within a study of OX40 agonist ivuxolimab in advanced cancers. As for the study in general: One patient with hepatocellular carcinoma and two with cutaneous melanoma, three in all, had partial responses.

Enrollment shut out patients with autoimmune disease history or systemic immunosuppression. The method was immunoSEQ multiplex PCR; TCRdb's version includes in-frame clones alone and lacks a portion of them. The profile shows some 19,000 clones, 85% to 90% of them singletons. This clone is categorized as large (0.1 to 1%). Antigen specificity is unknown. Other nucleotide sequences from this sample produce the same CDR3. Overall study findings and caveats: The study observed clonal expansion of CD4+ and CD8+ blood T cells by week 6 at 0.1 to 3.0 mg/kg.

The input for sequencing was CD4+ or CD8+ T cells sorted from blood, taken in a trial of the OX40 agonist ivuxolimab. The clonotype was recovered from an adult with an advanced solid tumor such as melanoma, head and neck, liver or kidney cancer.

The CDR3 protein is CASSLSTGNTGELFF. CDR3 DNA sequence: TGTGCCAGCAGTTTATCGACAGGGAACACCGGGGAGCTGTTTTTT. The chain joins TRBV28 to TRBJ2-2; possible D gene TRBD1, 6 bases. CDR1 and CDR2 from the germline V gene are MDHEN and SYDVKM. V lost 1 base, J lost 1 base, and 7 bases lay in between. This CDR3 has 15 amino acids. Full variable domain (remainder filled in from reference TRBV28 and TRBJ2-2): DVKVTQSSRYLVKRTGEKVFLECVQDMDHENMFWYRQDPGLGLRLIYFSYDVKMKEKGDIPEGYSVSREKKERFSLILESASTNQTSMYLCASSLSTGNTGELFFGEGSRLTVL.